Listed below are T cell receptor beta chains from one sample, sequenced in a study of T-cell reconstitution after alpha-beta-depleted transplantation in children. TCRdb fed the PCR reads into MiXCR, producing one record per CDR3 protein. Among about 460,000 distinct CDR3 sequences, about 10% were seen once, and the ten largest hold 2% to 2.5%. The sample here was PBMCs, taken before TCRalphabeta/CD19-depleted stem cell transplant. All receptors derive from a child aged 2-15 years with inherited bone marrow failure, due to receive a stem cell transplant. Both conserved end residues are part of each CDR3. D genes are given only for firm matches. The size entry is marked missing in some rows and otherwise reads once, few, many or a size class.

length: 13; V: TRBV30; D: NA; size: few; J: TRBJ1-6; DNA: TGTGCCTGGACCGGGACGCGCAGTTCACCCCTCCACTTT; CDR3: CAWTGTRSSPLHF
length: 15; V: TRBV11-2; D: TRBD2; size: many; J: TRBJ2-1; DNA: TGTGCCAGCAGCCCCGGGACTAGCGTTAACAATGAGCAGTTCTTC; CDR3: CASSPGTSVNNEQFF
length: 15; V: TRBV3-1; D: TRBD2; size: many; J: TRBJ2-7; DNA: TGTGCCAGCAGCCCCTCACTAGCGGGCCTCTACGAGCAGTACTTC; CDR3: CASSPSLAGLYEQYF
length: 16; V: TRBV19; D: NA; size: few; J: TRBJ2-5; DNA: TGTGCCAGTAGTGGCGGGACAGTCCCTCTTCAAGAGACCCAGTACTTC; CDR3: CASSGGTVPLQETQYF
length: 16; V: TRBV4-2; D: NA; size: many; J: TRBJ1-2; DNA: TGTGCCAGCAGCCAAGTCACGGGAACGGACTCCTATGGCTACACCTTC; CDR3: CASSQVTGTDSYGYTF
length: 13; V: TRBV28; D: NA; size: NA; J: TRBJ2-1; DNA: TGTGCCCTAAGCGGGCCGAACTACAATGAGCAGTTCTTC; CDR3: CALSGPNYNEQFF
length: 15; V: TRBV9; D: NA; size: NA; J: TRBJ1-3; DNA: TGTGCCAGCAGCGTAGTGGGTCAGTTTGGAAACACCATATATTTT; CDR3: CASSVVGQFGNTIYF
length: 15; V: TRBV9; D: NA; size: many; J: TRBJ2-4; DNA: TGTGCCAGCAGCGTAGGAGGTGGAACCAAAAACATTCAGTACTTC; CDR3: CASSVGGGTKNIQYF
length: 12; V: TRBV28; D: NA; size: many; J: TRBJ2-1; DNA: TGTGCCGCACCGGGACCTTACAATGAGCAGTTCTTC; CDR3: CAAPGPYNEQFF
length: 15; V: TRBV6-1; D: TRBD2; size: many; J: TRBJ2-1; DNA: TGTGCCAGCAGCAGGACTAGCGGGAGTAAGAGTGAGCAGTTCTTC; CDR3: CASSRTSGSKSEQFF
length: 14; V: TRBV10-3; D: TRBD2; size: many; J: TRBJ2-1; DNA: TGTGCCATCAGTGGGACTAGCGGCCACAATGAGCAGTTCTTC; CDR3: CAISGTSGHNEQFF
length: 17; V: TRBV4-1; D: TRBD1; size: many; J: TRBJ1-3; DNA: TGCGCCAGCAGCCAAGATAGGGGACAGTGGATTGGAAACACCATATATTTT; CDR3: CASSQDRGQWIGNTIYF
length: 15; V: TRBV12-3/TRBV12-4; D: NA; size: many; J: TRBJ1-6; DNA: TGTGCCAGCAGACCGGGCCGGTCCTATAATTCACCCCTCCACTTT; CDR3: CASRPGRSYNSPLHF
length: 13; V: TRBV5-1; D: NA; size: many; J: TRBJ2-3; DNA: TGCGCCAGCAGCAACCCTACCACAGATACGCAGTATTTT; CDR3: CASSNPTTDTQYF
length: 14; V: TRBV30; D: TRBD1; size: few; J: TRBJ1-2; DNA: TGTGCCTGGAACGACAGGGGTCGGGTGTATGGCTACACCTTC; CDR3: CAWNDRGRVYGYTF
length: 13; V: TRBV6-2/TRBV6-3; D: NA; size: many; J: TRBJ2-4; DNA: TGTGCCAGCAGTACCCTCCTCGAAAACATTCAGTACTTC; CDR3: CASSTLLENIQYF
length: 15; V: TRBV5-1; D: NA; size: many; J: TRBJ2-7; DNA: TGCGCCAGCAGCTTGACCGGGCAGAGCTCCTACGAGCAGTACTTC; CDR3: CASSLTGQSSYEQYF
length: 20; V: TRBV3-1; D: TRBD2; size: many; J: TRBJ2-1; DNA: TGTGCCAGCAGCCAAAGGGGAGGGCTAGCGGGAGGATATTCCTACAATGAGCAGTTCTTC; CDR3: CASSQRGGLAGGYSYNEQFF
length: 19; V: TRBV7-8; D: TRBD2; size: many; J: TRBJ2-5; DNA: TGTGCCAGCAGCTCGGATGGACTAGCGGGGCGCGCCCTTCAAGAGACCCAGTACTTC; CDR3: CASSSDGLAGRALQETQYF
length: 15; V: TRBV5-4; D: NA; size: NA; J: TRBJ1-5; DNA: TGTGCCAGCAGCTTGGAGACAGCGCCGAATCAGCCCCAGCATTTT; CDR3: CASSLETAPNQPQHF
length: 16; V: TRBV28; D: TRBD1; size: many; J: TRBJ1-2; DNA: TGTGCCAGCAGTTTTCCCACAGGGGAGATAGACTATGGCTACACCTTC; CDR3: CASSFPTGEIDYGYTF
length: 14; V: TRBV14; D: TRBD2; size: many; J: TRBJ2-7; DNA: TGTGCCAGCAGCCGACCGGGACTAGCCTACGAGCAGTACTTC; CDR3: CASSRPGLAYEQYF